The clone carrying this T cell receptor (beta chain) was counted between two and nine times. Its matching antigen is unknown. Template switching, a step in the protocol, added a universal primer site, and cDNA carried unique molecular identifiers. Using its own MiXCR run on the 5' RACE reads, TCRdb lists one record per CDR3 protein. Here the sample spans some 690,000 distinct CDR3 sequences, less than 25% being singletons. The source of the sample is a study of identical twins. Study-level findings and limits: Its conclusions, products of cross-sectional statistical analysis, did not come from following the same donors. Insertions ran lower in abundant cord blood beta clonotypes, though not in memory repertoires.

CDR3 length equals 12 residues. V was pared by 5 bases and J by 2 bases, with 10 bases between. Per the germline V gene, CDR1 is DFQATT and CDR2 is SNEGSKA (reference sequence). The same data also went into a second study, on T cells expressing NK-cell markers. That work contributes: Top CD8+ clonotypes included the dominant CD3+CD56+NKG2C+ clonotypes in 5 or 6 donors.

The TCR comes from a woman younger than 35 in good health. Sample: PBMCs. The rearrangement links TRBV20-1 to TRBJ2-7; D gene ambiguous. The CDR3 sequence: CSAHDGAYEQYF. In DNA form, the CDR3 reads TGCAGTGCTCATGACGGCGCCTACGAGCAGTACTTC.